The entry that follows covers one T cell receptor beta chain sequence. The data derive from a study of blood T cell repertoires in COVID-19. Study as a whole: Spain, Italy and the United States supplied samples that represented acute and convalescent COVID-19. The cDNA or gDNA used as material had been derived from T cells, B-cell-depleted T cells, or PBMCs.

The data were produced by immunoSEQ multiplex PCR, yet TCRdb's version contains in-frame clones alone and is incomplete. The sample contains 250,000 to 350,000 clones, around nine tenths of which appear only once. Seattle's cohort entered during active infection and was followed longitudinally. This TCR derives from a woman between 25 and 40 years old with COVID-19, enrolled during active disease. Sequencing input: peripheral blood.

The CDR3 protein is CASSESPTGVSGPQHF. The CDR3 nucleotides are TGTGCCAGCAGTGAGTCCCCCACAGGCGTCTCGGGGCCCCAGCATTTT. The chain joins TRBV6-1 to TRBJ1-5; D is possibly TRBD1 (5 bases). The CDR3 is 16 amino acids. Trimming left V 3 bases short and J 9 bases short, with 21 bases between. CDR1 is MNHNS and CDR2 is SASEGT in the germline V gene.